This T cell receptor beta chain emerged from a study of blood T cell repertoires in COVID-19. Overall study: Specimens from acute and convalescent COVID-19 originated in the United States, Italy and Spain. The analysed material was cDNA or gDNA that came from T cells, B-cell-depleted T cells, or PBMCs.

Authors' data handling: The authors estimated nucleated cell counts from reference gene primer amplification. Here immunoSEQ multiplex PCR was the method, and the copy in TCRdb shows in-frame clones only, minus some. That table gives V, J and clone size, and the DNA gave D and trimming. The repertoire has approximately 81,000 clones, approximately 90% of them found once; the top ten carry around 12%. CDR3 length: 12 residues. The germline gives CDR1 KGHDR, CDR2 SFDVKD. Trimming cost V 5 bases and J 5 bases, with 5 bases left between them. This sequence joins TRBV24-1 and TRBJ1-4; no firm D call. Sequenced material: peripheral blood. The source of this sequence is a man in his 70s with active or convalescent COVID-19. The CDR3 sequence: CATSAPNEKLFF. CDR3 coding DNA: TGTGCCACCAGTGCCCCAAATGAAAAACTGTTTTTT.